This T cell receptor (beta chain) was recovered during a study of naive and memory T cell subsets. Points from the study as a whole: The RNA method is potentially sensitive to activation and differentiation changes.

The SP2 primer and nested alpha and beta constant region primers amplified ligated cDNA in four rounds. TCRdb used MiXCR to reprocess the 5' RACE reads, holding one entry per CDR3 protein. The sample records roughly 60,000 distinct CDR3 sequences, roughly 7% being singletons. The CDR3 spans 23 residues. Unmatched junction bases numbered 23, after V lost 1 base and J lost 1 base. Germline assignment: CDR1 GTSNPN and CDR2 SVGIG (reference sequence). Details on this clonotype: Antigen unknown.

The library had UMIs added by 3' ligation of an oligonucleotide to TCR cDNA. The V gene is TRBV30, the J gene TRBJ2-3, with TRBD2 matching 13 bases. The clonotype was recovered from a male donor in good health. CDR3: CAWSAYTARVLAGGVSGTDTQYF. DNA of the CDR3: TGTGCCTGGAGTGCCTATACCGCGCGCGTACTAGCGGGAGGGGTCAGTGGCACAGATACGCAGTATTTT.